Given below is one TCR beta chain in context. This sample is part of a study of control samples from healthy donors and cancer patients. Libraries were prepared by immunoSEQ multiplex PCR; TCRdb keeps only in-frame clonotypes and omits some of them. The profile covers about 140,000 clones, with 75% to 95% appearing a single time and approximately 2.9% taken by the ten largest. This clonotype was sampled from a man aged 25-40 years in good health. Material for sequencing was blood.

CDR3 nucleotides: TGTGCCAGTAGTACCTCCTCCTGGACAGGGAATGGCTACACCTTC. This translates into CASSTSSWTGNGYTF. V is TRBV19 and J is TRBJ1-2; 8 nucleotides line up with TRBD1. Per the germline V gene, CDR1 is LNHDA and CDR2 is SQIVND (reference sequence). The CDR3 is 15 amino acids. J was trimmed by 6 bases and V by 4 bases; bases with no gene match: 10.